The rows below give T cell receptor beta chains drawn from one sample of a study of T-cell reconstitution after alpha-beta-depleted transplantation in children. TCRdb passed the PCR reads through MiXCR, listing each CDR3 protein once. The table lists approximately 980,000 distinct CDR3 sequences, about 30% of them singletons. The material sequenced was PBMCs, mostly from graft donor cells, taken 360 days after TCRalphabeta/CD19-depleted stem cell transplant. All receptors come from a boy younger than two who had a stem cell transplant for SCID, so the T cells may come from the graft donor. Both conserved end residues are part of each CDR3. A D gene is named only where the DNA matches it firmly. Clone sizes are given selectively: once, few, many, or a class where the clone is expanded.

TRBJ2-7,few,TRBD2,TRBV5-1,TGCGCCAGCAGCCATACGGCCGGGACTAGCGGCTACGAGCAGTACTTC,CASSHTAGTSGYEQYF
TRBJ2-4,few,TRBD1,TRBV7-8,TGTGCCAGCAGCTCTCCCTGGACAGGGCAAAACATTCAGTACTTC,CASSSPWTGQNIQYF
TRBJ2-2,few,TRBD1,TRBV6-2/TRBV6-3,TGTGCCAGCACCGGGACAGGGGTCACCGGGGAGCTGTTTTTT,CASTGTGVTGELFF
TRBJ2-6,-,TRBD1,TRBV2,TGTGCCAGCAGGATGGACAGGGGGGCCTCTGGGGCCAACGTCCTGACTTTC,CASRMDRGASGANVLTF
TRBJ1-3,-,-,TRBV12-3/TRBV12-4,TGTGCCAGCAGTGCCTGGGGGACTGGAAACACCATATATTTT,CASSAWGTGNTIYF
TRBJ2-2,-,-,TRBV29-1,TGCAGCGTCGCCCCGTCCGGGCGATGGACCACCGGGGAGCTGTTTTTT,CSVAPSGRWTTGELFF
TRBJ2-7,-,TRBD1,TRBV5-1,TGCGCCAGCAGCTTGTGGTCCAGGGGGCGAACGATCGACCAGTACTTC,CASSLWSRGRTIDQYF
TRBJ2-1,-,-,TRBV5-6,TGTGCCAGCAGCTCCGTAGGGTCCAATGAGCAGTTCTTC,CASSSVGSNEQFF
TRBJ2-5,-,TRBD1,TRBV20-1,TGCAGTGCTAGAGATTTGGACAGGTTCCAAGAGACCCAGTACTTC,CSARDLDRFQETQYF
TRBJ1-5,few,-,TRBV6-5,TGTGCCAGCAGTTCCCAGTGGGAGGGAAGCAATCAGCCCCAGCATTTT,CASSSQWEGSNQPQHF
TRBJ1-4,few,-,TRBV15,TGTGCCACCAGCAGAGATCAGGAGAGTTCGATTGAAAAACTGTTTTTT,CATSRDQESSIEKLFF
TRBJ2-4,few,-,TRBV30,TGTGCCTGGAGACCGGGGAATTGGGGAAACATTCAGTACTTC,CAWRPGNWGNIQYF
TRBJ1-2,-,-,TRBV20-1,TGCAGTGCCGAGGGGACTTCTAACTATGGCTACACCTTC,CSAEGTSNYGYTF
TRBJ1-1,few,-,TRBV29-1,TGCAGCGTTGAAGATAACCAGGGCGGCTACTCTACCACTGAAGCTTTCTTT,CSVEDNQGGYSTTEAFF
TRBJ1-6,-,-,TRBV12-3/TRBV12-4,TGTGCCAGCAGTTCCCGGGCCCGGGCAACGGGAAATTCACCCCTCCACTTT,CASSSRARATGNSPLHF
TRBJ1-1,few,-,TRBV6-2/TRBV6-3,TGTGCCAGCAGTACCCAACACGTTATGAACACTGAAGCTTTCTTT,CASSTQHVMNTEAFF
TRBJ2-2,-,-,TRBV5-5,TGTGCCAGCAGTTTAACTACCGTTAACACCGGGGAGCTGTTTTTT,CASSLTTVNTGELFF
TRBJ2-7,-,-,TRBV11-2,TGTGCCAGCAGCTCCCCCGTCGCTTACGAGCAGTACTTC,CASSSPVAYEQYF
TRBJ2-3,-,-,TRBV29-1,TGCAGCGTTGCACGTGGAGATACGCAGTATTTT,CSVARGDTQYF
TRBJ2-7,many,-,TRBV5-1,TGCGCCAGCAGCGAGGTTCAGGGTTCCTACGAGCAGTACTTC,CASSEVQGSYEQYF
TRBJ2-2,many,TRBD2,TRBV20-1,TGCAGTGCTAGAGGGACTAGCGCCGGGGAGCTGTTTTTT,CSARGTSAGELFF
TRBJ2-7,-,TRBD2,TRBV7-2,TGTGCCAGCAGTCTGACCTGGGGAGGGGCGGGCGAGCAGTACTTC,CASSLTWGGAGEQYF
TRBJ1-2,few,-,TRBV15,TGTGCCACCAGCAGAGCGGATGGGCAGGGGCACTATCGCGGCTATGGCTACACCTTC,CATSRADGQGHYRGYGYTF
TRBJ2-6,-,TRBD1,TRBV4-1,TGCGCCAGCAGCCAAGACAGACAGGGACACCCCTCTGGGGCCAACGTCCTGACTTTC,CASSQDRQGHPSGANVLTF
TRBJ2-6,-,-,TRBV12-3/TRBV12-4,TGTGCCAGCAGCCGTGGATTCTCTGGGGCCAACGTCCTGACTTTC,CASSRGFSGANVLTF